This TCR beta chain was sequenced for a study of neoadjuvant anti-PD-1 for oral cavity cancer. As for the study in general: Nivolumab at 3 mg/kg was mostly given biweekly, three to four doses, pre-surgery.

The CDR3 is 16 amino acids. Germline lookup yields CDR1 SGHDT and CDR2 YYEEEE. Trimming removed 0 bases from V and 0 bases from J, with 10 bases in between. The patients had HPV-negative, locally advanced oral cavity squamous cell carcinoma. TCRdb's copy holds only in-frame clones and misses some; the assay was immunoSEQ multiplex PCR. Of around 12,000 clones detected, more than 60% appear once; the ten largest clones hold roughly 2.2%. Sequences were derived from PBMCs, sampled before nivolumab (anti-PD-1) treatment. The V gene is TRBV5-6, the J gene TRBJ1-5; D unclear. The clonotype was recovered from a person aged 40-85 years with oral cavity squamous cell carcinoma. In nucleotides, the CDR3 is TGTGCCAGCAGCTTGGGTTTGCACTATAGCAATCAGCCCCAGCATTTT. It is translated as CASSLGLHYSNQPQHF.